One sample yielded the 18 T cell receptor beta chains listed below, sequenced in a study of blood T cell repertoires in COVID-19 (dated by TCRdb to about 2020). Receptors were amplified or captured by the immunoSEQ multiplex PCR assay. TCRdb limited this immuneACCESS table to in-frame rearrangements with V and J called. A share of clones is missing; checked studies link under half to unresolved V genes, and the rest is unexplained. The sample yields more than 50,000 clones; approximately 85% were counted once. The ten largest clones capture around 19% of the sample. Sequenced material: peripheral blood. The origin of the receptors is a human donor in a cohort sampled during active COVID-19.

The V and J genes are TRBV12-3 or TRBV12-4 and TRBJ2-2; D unclear. The CDR3 covers 13 residues. The V end was cut by 7 bases, the J end by 4 bases, with 10 bases between. The CDR3 is CASTRRVTGELFF. The CDR3 DNA is TGTGCCAGCACCCGCCGGGTCACCGGGGAGCTGTTTTTT.

This clone was found a few times. The chain links TRBV7-3 to TRBJ2-7; TRBD2 aligns across 8 bases. The V segment lost 5 bases and the J segment 6 bases; nucleotides outside the gene matches: 9. The CDR3 consists of 14 residues. From germline, CDR1 is SGHTA and CDR2 FQGTGA. CDR3 sequence reads: CASSPGGPTPEQYF. Here the CDR3 DNA reads TGTGCCAGCAGCCCGGGGGGGCCTACGCCCGAGCAGTACTTC.

The chain links TRBV10-1 to TRBJ2-7; 7 bases are shared with TRBD1. With 5 bases clipped from V and 1 base from J, the junction kept 11 bases outside the gene matches. The germline gives CDR1 WNHNN, CDR2 SYGVQD (reference sequence). The CDR3 totals 16 residues. The CDR3 DNA follows: TGCGCCAGCAGTCCGATCCCCGGGACAGCATCCTACGAGCAGTACTTC. Its protein is CASSPIPGTASYEQYF.

V and J are TRBV6-6 and TRBJ2-7, with 7 positions matching TRBD1. This CDR3 region has 13 residues. Per the germline V gene, CDR1 is MNHNY and CDR2 is SVGAGI (reference sequence). With 2 bases clipped from V and 4 bases from J, the junction kept 2 bases outside the gene matches. The CDR3 protein is CASSYGRGYEQYF. DNA of the CDR3: TGTGCCAGCAGTTACGGCAGGGGGTACGAGCAGTACTTC.

This chain joins TRBV7-2 and TRBJ2-7, with TRBD1 identical over 8 bases. V was pared by 8 bases and J by 5 bases, with 8 bases of the junction left unmatched. The germline CDR1 and CDR2 sequences are SGHTA and FQGNSA. CDR3 length: 13 amino acids. CDR3 amino acids: CASATGGWDEQYF. CDR3 DNA: TGTGCCAGCGCAACAGGGGGTTGGGACGAGCAGTACTTC.

The rearrangement joins TRBV15 to TRBJ1-3; no clear D. Germline V gives CDR1 LNHNV, CDR2 YYDKDF (reference sequence). Trimming took 3 bases from V and 1 from J, leaving 7 bases between them. The CDR3 is 14 residues long. The DNA of the CDR3 is TGTGCCACCAGCAGGGGCGGGTCTGGAAACACCATATATTTT. It codes for CATSRGGSGNTIYF.

The J gene is TRBJ1-4, the V gene TRBV4-3; weak D call: TRBD1 (5 bases). This CDR3 spans 14 amino acids. Germline CDR1 and CDR2: LGHNA and YSLEER. Trimming took off 2 bases at V and 6 bases at J, with 10 bases between the two ends. The DNA for the CDR3 is TGCGCCAGCAGCCAATATGGGGGGTATGAAAAACTGTTTTTT. Protein sequence: CASSQYGGYEKLFF.

This clone has only a few counts. V usage is TRBV19 and J usage is TRBJ1-1, with 9 positions matching TRBD1. The germline CDR1 and CDR2 sequences are LNHDA and SQIVND (reference sequence). Trimming at V came to 5 bases and at J to 4 bases, leaving 5 bases not matched to a gene. The length of the CDR3 is 14 residues. For the CDR3, the DNA is TGTGCCAGTAGTCCCACGACAGGGGGCACTGAAGCTTTCTTT. Residues: CASSPTTGGTEAFF.

The V gene is TRBV24-1, the J gene TRBJ2-3; D remains ambiguous. CDR3 length: 14 amino acids. Looked up from germline, CDR1 is KGHDR and CDR2 is SFDVKD. V lost 2 bases and J lost 4, with 9 bases in between. This CDR3 reads CATSDSQAADTQYF. CDR3 bases: TGTGCCACCAGTGATTCTCAGGCAGCAGATACGCAGTATTTT.

CDR3 residues: CASRSQGGDTEAFF. The CDR3 DNA reads as TGTGCCAGCAGATCACAGGGGGGAGACACTGAAGCTTTCTTT. The chain joins TRBV6-4 to TRBJ1-1, with TRBD1 identical over 8 bases. This CDR3 has 14 residues. Germline CDR1 MRHNA, CDR2 SNTAGT. With V trimmed by 6 bases and J by 3 bases, 6 bases remained unmatched.

V and J are TRBV19 and TRBJ1-5, with TRBD1 as a possible D gene (6 bases). Germline CDR1 is LNHDA and CDR2 is SQIVND (reference sequence). V lost 7 bases to trimming and J lost 6 bases, with 16 bases between them. This CDR3 has 14 amino acids. The CDR3 region is CASNDPGVSQPQHF. CDR3 DNA sequence: TGTGCCAGTAACGATCCAGGGGTGAGTCAGCCCCAGCATTTT.

This clone was counted a single time. This chain connects TRBV7-2 to TRBJ2-1, with 14 bases identical to TRBD2. Germline lookup yields CDR1 SGHTA and CDR2 FQGNSA. V lost 6 bases, J lost 5 bases, and 3 bases stayed unmatched. This CDR3 is 15 amino acids long. CDR3 residues: CASSRTSGGNNEQFF. CDR3 DNA: TGTGCCAGCAGTCGGACTAGCGGGGGGAACAATGAGCAGTTCTTC.

This chain connects TRBV20-1 to TRBJ2-1, with D possibly matching TRBD2 (5 bases). Germline assignment: CDR1 DFQATT and CDR2 SNEGSKA (reference sequence). CDR3 length equals 14 residues. V lost 3 bases and J 4 bases, leaving 13 bases between the germline ends. The CDR3 sequence: CSASSGRGYNEQFF. The CDR3 bases are TGCAGTGCTAGTTCAGGCCGGGGTTACAATGAGCAGTTCTTC.

CDR3 loop: CASSLVAGHTGELFF. The CDR3 coding sequence is TGCGCCAGCAGCTTGGTTGCGGGGCACACCGGGGAGCTGTTTTTT. This chain links TRBV5-1 with TRBJ2-2; perhaps TRBD2 as D (6 bases). Trimming shortened V by 0 bases and J by 3 bases, and 9 bases separated the two germline ends. The CDR3 is 15 residues long. From germline, CDR1 is SGHRS and CDR2 YFSETQ.

The V and J genes are TRBV7-8 and TRBJ1-2; weak D call: TRBD1 (5 bases). This CDR3 comprises 14 residues. Per germline, CDR1 SGHVS and CDR2 FQNEAQ. With 1 base removed from V and 4 bases from J, the gap between germline ends came to 10 bases. CDR3: CASSLGGGVYGYTF. The CDR3 DNA reads as TGTGCCAGCAGCTTAGGCGGGGGTGTCTATGGCTACACCTTC.

This chain links TRBV11-3 with TRBJ1-3; D unclear. The germline gives CDR1 SGHNT, CDR2 YENEEA. The CDR3 covers 16 residues. With 0 bases removed from V and 0 bases from J, the gap between germline ends came to 9 bases. The CDR3 DNA reads as TGTGCCAGCAGCTTAGATCAGGCCATCTCTGGAAACACCATATATTTT. This translates into CASSLDQAISGNTIYF.

This clone has a handful of counts. This chain uses TRBV7-8 with TRBJ2-7; 14 bases map to TRBD2. CDR3 length equals 18 residues. J was trimmed by 3 bases and V by 5 bases; bases with no gene match: 12. Per the germline V gene, CDR1 is SGHVS and CDR2 is FQNEAQ. The DNA of the CDR3 is TGTGCCAGCAGCCGACGGACTAGCGGGGGGTACGGGCTCTACGAGCAGTACTTC. Amino acid sequence: CASSRRTSGGYGLYEQYF.

The gene calls are TRBV30 and TRBJ2-2; 10 bases are a match to TRBD2. Germline-derived CDR1 and CDR2 are GTSNPN and SVGIG (reference sequence). V shed 7 bases, J shed 4 bases, and the junction held 12 bases outside the gene matches. CDR3 length: 16 amino acids. The CDR3 DNA follows: TGTGCCTCCCGCGAGCGGGGGGGCTCGGCCACCGGGGAGCTGTTTTTT. Amino acids: CASRERGGSATGELFF.